This T cell receptor (beta chain) was documented in a study of beta chain features in type 1 diabetes. Study-wide context: Analysis included around 99,000,000 sorted cells drawn from all samples. Study outcomes and limitations: Type 1 diabetes patients had TCRB CDR3s that were shorter (moderately but significantly so) in all four CD4+ subsets. Comparison showed that naive, central memory and Treg TCRB repertoires appeared more similar among patients than among healthy donors. Still unanswered here is whether HLA type influences TCRB rearrangement.

As regards this clone: Its antigen is unknown.

Expressed TCRB transcripts were sequenced because the entire RNA isolate underwent reverse transcription. The table came from immunoSEQ multiplex PCR; TCRdb's copy has only in-frame clones and leaves some out. The sample yields about 710,000 clones, over 11% seen once. With 6 bases clipped from V and 2 bases from J, the junction kept 3 bases outside the gene matches. The germline V gene has CDR1 MNHEY and CDR2 SMNVEV (reference sequence). The CDR3 has 14 residues. Via CD45RO/CCR7/CD25/CD127/CD95/CD27, cells of the CD4+ naive, central memory, regulatory and stem cell-like memory subsets were sorted. This sequence was found in a man between 18 and 29 years old with type 1 diabetes. Sequencing used naive CD4+ T cells from blood. The J gene is TRBJ1-4, the V gene TRBV27, with 7 bases fitting TRBD1. CDR3 protein: CASRETGTNEKLFF. DNA of the CDR3: TGTGCCAGCAGGGAGACAGGGACTAATGAAAAACTGTTTTTT.